This paragraph reports one TCR beta chain. The sample comes from a study of blood T cell repertoires in COVID-19. Study overall: In each case, the material was cDNA or gDNA derived from T cells, B-cell-depleted T cells, or PBMCs.

V was clipped by 2 bases and J by 7 bases, with 9 bases between them. CDR1 and CDR2 (germline): LNHDA, SQIVND (reference sequence). CDR3 length: 13 residues. Participants reported their clinical history, and cohort assignment relied on those reports. Per the original methods: Cell counts per sample came from amplifying reference gene primers. Clones were read by immunoSEQ multiplex PCR, and TCRdb kept only the in-frame ones, dropping some. Clone size and the V and J calls come from that table; the DNA yielded D and trimming. The repertoire holds some 430,000 clones, with roughly 88% as singletons. Material for sequencing was PBMCs or T cells enriched from blood (not recorded which). The receptor's source is a man between 18 and 35 years old who had recovered from COVID-19. The rearrangement uses TRBV19 and TRBJ1-5; possible D gene TRBD1, 6 bases. CDR3 sequence reads: CASSIQGPQPQHF. The CDR3, as DNA: TGTGCCAGTAGTATACAGGGGCCCCAGCCCCAGCATTTT.